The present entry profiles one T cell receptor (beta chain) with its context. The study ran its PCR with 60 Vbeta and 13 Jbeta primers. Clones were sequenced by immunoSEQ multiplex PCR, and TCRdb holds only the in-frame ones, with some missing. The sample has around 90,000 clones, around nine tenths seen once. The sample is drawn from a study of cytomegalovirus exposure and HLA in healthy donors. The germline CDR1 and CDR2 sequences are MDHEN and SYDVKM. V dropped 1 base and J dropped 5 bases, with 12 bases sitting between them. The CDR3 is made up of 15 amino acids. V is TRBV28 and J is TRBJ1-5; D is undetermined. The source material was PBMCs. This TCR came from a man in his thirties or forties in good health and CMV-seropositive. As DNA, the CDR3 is TGTGCCAGCAGTTTATTGTCGGGAAAAGATCAGCCCCAGCATTTT. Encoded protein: CASSLLSGKDQPQHF.